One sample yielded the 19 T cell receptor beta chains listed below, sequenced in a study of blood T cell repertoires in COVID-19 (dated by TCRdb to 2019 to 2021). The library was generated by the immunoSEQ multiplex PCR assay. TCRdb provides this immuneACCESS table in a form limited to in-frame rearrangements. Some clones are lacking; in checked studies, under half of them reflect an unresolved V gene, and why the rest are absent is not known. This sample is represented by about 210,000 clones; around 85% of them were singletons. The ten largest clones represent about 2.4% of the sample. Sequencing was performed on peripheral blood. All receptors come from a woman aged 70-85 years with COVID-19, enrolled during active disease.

CDR3 loop: CASSLRQTYYYGYTF. CDR3 in DNA: TGTGCCAGCAGTTTAAGACAGACCTATTACTATGGCTACACCTTC. This rearrangement joins TRBV27 to TRBJ1-2; possibly TRBD1 for D (5 bases). Trimming pared 2 bases from V and 3 bases from J, leaving 13 bases between. The germline V gene has CDR1 MNHEY and CDR2 SMNVEV (reference sequence). The CDR3 totals 15 residues.

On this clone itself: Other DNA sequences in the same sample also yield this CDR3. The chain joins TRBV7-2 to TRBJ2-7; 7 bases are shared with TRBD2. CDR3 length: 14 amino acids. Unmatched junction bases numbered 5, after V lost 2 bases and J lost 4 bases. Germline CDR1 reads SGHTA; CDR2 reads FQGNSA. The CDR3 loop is CASSLRLAGYEQYF. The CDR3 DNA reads TGTGCCAGCAGCTTACGACTAGCCGGATACGAGCAGTACTTC.

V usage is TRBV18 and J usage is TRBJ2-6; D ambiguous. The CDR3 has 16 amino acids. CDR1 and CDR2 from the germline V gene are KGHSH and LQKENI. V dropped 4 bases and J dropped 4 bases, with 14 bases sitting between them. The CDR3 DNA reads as TGTGCCAGCTCACAAAACAGTGGGTTAGGGGCCAACGTCCTGACTTTC. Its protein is CASSQNSGLGANVLTF.

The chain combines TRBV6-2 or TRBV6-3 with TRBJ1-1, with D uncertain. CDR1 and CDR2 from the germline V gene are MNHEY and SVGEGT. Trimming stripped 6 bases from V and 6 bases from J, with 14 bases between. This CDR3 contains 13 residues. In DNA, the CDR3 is TGTGCCAGCAGCCCCTCCTACCAAGCTGAAGCTTTCTTT. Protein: CASSPSYQAEAFF.

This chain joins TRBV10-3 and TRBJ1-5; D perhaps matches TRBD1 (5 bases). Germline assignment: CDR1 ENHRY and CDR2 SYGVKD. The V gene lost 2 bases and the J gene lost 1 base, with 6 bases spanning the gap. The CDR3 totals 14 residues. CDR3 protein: CAISERGSNQPQHF. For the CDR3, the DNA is TGTGCCATCAGTGAGCGGGGGAGCAATCAGCCCCAGCATTTT.

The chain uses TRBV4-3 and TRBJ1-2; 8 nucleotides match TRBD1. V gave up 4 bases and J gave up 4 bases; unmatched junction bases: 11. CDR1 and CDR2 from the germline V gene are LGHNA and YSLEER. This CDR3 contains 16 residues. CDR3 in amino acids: CASSRSLGQGIYGYTF. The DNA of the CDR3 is TGCGCCAGCAGCCGCTCTTTAGGACAGGGCATCTATGGCTACACCTTC.

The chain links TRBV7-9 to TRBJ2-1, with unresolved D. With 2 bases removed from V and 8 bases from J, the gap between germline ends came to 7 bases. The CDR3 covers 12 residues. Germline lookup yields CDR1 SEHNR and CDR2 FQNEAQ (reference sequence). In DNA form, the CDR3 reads TGTGCCAGCAGCTTAATTATCCATGAGCAGTTCTTC. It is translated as CASSLIIHEQFF.

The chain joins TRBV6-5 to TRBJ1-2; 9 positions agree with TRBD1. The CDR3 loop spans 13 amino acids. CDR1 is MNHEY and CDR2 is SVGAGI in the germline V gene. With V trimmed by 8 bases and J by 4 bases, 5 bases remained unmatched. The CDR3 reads CASWGQGGYGYTF. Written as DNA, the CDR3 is TGTGCCAGCTGGGGACAGGGAGGCTATGGCTACACCTTC.

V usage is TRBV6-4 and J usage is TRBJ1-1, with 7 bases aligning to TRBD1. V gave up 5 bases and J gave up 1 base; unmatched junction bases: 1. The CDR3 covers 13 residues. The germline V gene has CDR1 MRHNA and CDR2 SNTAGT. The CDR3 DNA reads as TGTGCCAGCAGTTGGGACAGGAACACTGAAGCTTTCTTT. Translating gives CASSWDRNTEAFF.

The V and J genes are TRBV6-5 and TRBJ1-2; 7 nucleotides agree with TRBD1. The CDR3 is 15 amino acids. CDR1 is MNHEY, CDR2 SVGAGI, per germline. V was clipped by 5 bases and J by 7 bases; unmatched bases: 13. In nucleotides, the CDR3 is TGTGCCAGCAGTCCCCACTTTGGCAGGGGGGTTGGCTACACCTTC. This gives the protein CASSPHFGRGVGYTF.

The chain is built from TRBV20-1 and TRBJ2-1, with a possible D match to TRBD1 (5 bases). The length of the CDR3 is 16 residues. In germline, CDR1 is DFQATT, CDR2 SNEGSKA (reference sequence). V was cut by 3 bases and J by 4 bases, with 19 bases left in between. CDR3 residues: CSASDPTGPRYNEQFF. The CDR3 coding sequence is TGCAGTGCTAGTGACCCTACAGGTCCCAGATACAATGAGCAGTTCTTC.

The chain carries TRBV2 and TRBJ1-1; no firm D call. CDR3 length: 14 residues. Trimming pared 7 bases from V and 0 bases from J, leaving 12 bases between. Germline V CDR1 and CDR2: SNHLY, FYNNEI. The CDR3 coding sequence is TGTGCCAGCAAGGAGGTTCAGATGAACACTGAAGCTTTCTTT. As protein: CASKEVQMNTEAFF.

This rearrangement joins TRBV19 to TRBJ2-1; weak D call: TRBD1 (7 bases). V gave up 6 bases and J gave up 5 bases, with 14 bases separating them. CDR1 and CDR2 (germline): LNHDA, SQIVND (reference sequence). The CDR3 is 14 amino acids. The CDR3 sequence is CASSLQGGHNEQFF. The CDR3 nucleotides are TGTGCCAGTAGCCTCCAGGGGGGCCACAATGAGCAGTTCTTC.

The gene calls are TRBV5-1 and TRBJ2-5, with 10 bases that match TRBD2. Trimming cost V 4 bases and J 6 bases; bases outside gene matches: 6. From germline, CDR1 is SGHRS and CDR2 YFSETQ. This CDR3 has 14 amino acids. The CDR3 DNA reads TGCGCCAGCAGCCGTGGACTAGCGGTACAGACCCAGTACTTC. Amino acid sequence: CASSRGLAVQTQYF.

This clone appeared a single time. The CDR3 nucleotides read TGTGCCTGGAGTGGGGACAGGGGGCCCTACAATGAGCAGTTCTTC. Encoded protein: CAWSGDRGPYNEQFF. This chain joins TRBV30 and TRBJ2-1; 12 bases are a match to TRBD1. Germline CDR1 and CDR2: GTSNPN and SVGIG (reference sequence). V lost 1 base and J lost 2; bases outside the gene matches: 0. This CDR3 comprises 15 residues. The full variable domain, its missing parts supplied by reference TRBV30 and TRBJ2-1, is SQTIHQWPATLVQPVGSPLSLECTVEGTSNPNLYWYRQAAGRGLQLLFYSVGIGQISSEVPQNLSASRPQDRQFILSSKKLLLSDSGFYLCAWSGDRGPYNEQFFGPGTRLTVL.

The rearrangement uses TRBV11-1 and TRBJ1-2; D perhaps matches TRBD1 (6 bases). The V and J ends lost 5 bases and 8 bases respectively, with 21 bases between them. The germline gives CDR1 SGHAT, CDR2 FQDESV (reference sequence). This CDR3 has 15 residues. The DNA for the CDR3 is TGTGCCAGCAGCCCCAGCCGGGGGGCGGTACGAGGCTACACCTTC. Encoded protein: CASSPSRGAVRGYTF.

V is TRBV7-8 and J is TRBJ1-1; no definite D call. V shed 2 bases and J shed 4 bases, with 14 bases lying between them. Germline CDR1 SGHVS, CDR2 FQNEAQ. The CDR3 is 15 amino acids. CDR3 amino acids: CASSLRPGSATEAFF. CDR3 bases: TGTGCCAGCAGCTTACGTCCGGGGAGCGCCACTGAAGCTTTCTTT.

CDR3 nucleotides: TGTGCCAGCAGCCAAGGCCTGGGGACTAGCGGGATCACAGATACGCAGTATTTT. Its translation: CASSQGLGTSGITDTQYF. The V and J genes are TRBV4-2 and TRBJ2-3; 13 positions agree with TRBD2. From germline, CDR1 is LGHNA and CDR2 YNFKEQ. Trimming removed 1 base from V and 2 bases from J; junction bases left unmatched: 6. CDR3 length: 18 residues.

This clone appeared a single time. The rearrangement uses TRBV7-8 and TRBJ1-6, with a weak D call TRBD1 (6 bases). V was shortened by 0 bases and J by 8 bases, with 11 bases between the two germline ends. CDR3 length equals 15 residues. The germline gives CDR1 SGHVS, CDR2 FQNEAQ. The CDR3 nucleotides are TGTGCCAGCAGCTTAGCTACAGGGTGGCATTCACCCCTCCACTTT. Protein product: CASSLATGWHSPLHF.